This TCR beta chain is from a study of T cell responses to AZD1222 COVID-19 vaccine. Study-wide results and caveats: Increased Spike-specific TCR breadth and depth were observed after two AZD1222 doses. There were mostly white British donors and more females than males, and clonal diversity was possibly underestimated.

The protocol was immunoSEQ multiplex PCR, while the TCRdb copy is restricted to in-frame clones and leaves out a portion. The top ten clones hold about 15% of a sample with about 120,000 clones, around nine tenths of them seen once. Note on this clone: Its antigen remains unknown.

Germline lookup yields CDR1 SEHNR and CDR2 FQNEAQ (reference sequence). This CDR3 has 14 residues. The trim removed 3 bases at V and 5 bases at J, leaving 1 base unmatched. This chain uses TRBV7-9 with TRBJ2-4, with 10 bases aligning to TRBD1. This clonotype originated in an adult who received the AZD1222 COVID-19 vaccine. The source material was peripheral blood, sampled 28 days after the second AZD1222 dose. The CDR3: CASSFGQGENIQYF. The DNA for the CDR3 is TGTGCCAGCAGCTTCGGACAGGGGGAAAACATTCAGTACTTC.